Listed here are 15 T cell receptor beta chains from one sample, sequenced in a study of Ad26.COV2.S vaccination and SARS-CoV-2 variants. Documented treatment: over 15 received Ad26.COV2.S at low or high dose, single or two shots; 5 received placebo; per-sample allocation not given. After the first vaccine or placebo injection, samples were drawn on day 63. The table came from immunoSEQ multiplex PCR; TCRdb's copy has only in-frame clones and leaves some out. Of some 390,000 clones in the sample, about 85% are singletons; the top ten hold approximately 3.7%. Sample: peripheral blood, taken in a trial of Ad26.COV2.S vaccine versus placebo. These receptors were collected from a person between 18 and 65 years old who received the Ad26.COV2.S COVID-19 vaccine or a placebo.

The chain recombines TRBV7-8 with TRBJ2-1, with D perhaps assigned TRBD1 or TRBD2 (5 bases each). Deletions cut 5 bases from V and 8 bases from J, with 22 bases between. The CDR3 contains 16 residues. Germline CDR1 SGHVS, CDR2 FQNEAQ. The CDR3 is CASSQRGPPKGHEQFF. CDR3 coding DNA: TGTGCCAGCAGCCAGAGGGGCCCTCCCAAGGGTCATGAGCAGTTCTTC.

The rearrangement uses TRBV5-5 and TRBJ1-1; 7 positions agree with TRBD1. This CDR3 has 15 residues. CDR1 and CDR2 from the germline V gene are SGHKS and YYEKEE (reference sequence). Unmatched junction bases numbered 9, after V lost 5 bases and J lost 2 bases. In DNA, the CDR3 is TGTGCCAGCAGGCGACCGGGACAGAAAAACACTGAAGCTTTCTTT. Residues: CASRRPGQKNTEAFF.

This clone appeared a single time. This rearrangement joins TRBV5-5 to TRBJ2-5; perhaps TRBD2 as D (7 bases). Deletions cut 3 bases from V and 2 bases from J, with 14 bases between. The germline V gene has CDR1 SGHKS and CDR2 YYEKEE (reference sequence). The CDR3 consists of 15 residues. The DNA of the CDR3 is TGTGCCAGCAGCTATGTGAGGGGGGGACAAGAGACCCAGTACTTC. Translating gives CASSYVRGGQETQYF.

The chain combines TRBV6-2 or TRBV6-3 with TRBJ2-6; D may be TRBD1 (7 bases). The ends were cut back, 0 bases at V and 3 bases at J, with 18 bases in the middle. Germline CDR1 is MNHEY and CDR2 is SVGEGT. This CDR3 comprises 19 residues. In DNA, the CDR3 is TGTGCCAGCAGTTACTCGACAGGGAAAGGGGAGGATGGGGCCAACGTCCTGACTTTC. It is translated as CASSYSTGKGEDGANVLTF.

The chain couples TRBV5-1 to TRBJ1-1; possibly TRBD1 for D (6 bases). The CDR3 sequence is 16 residues long. CDR1 is SGHRS and CDR2 is YFSETQ in the germline V gene. Trimming took off 4 bases at V and 2 bases at J, with 18 bases between the two ends. The CDR3 sequence: CASSAEGQIINTEAFF. The CDR3 DNA sequence: TGCGCCAGCAGCGCGGAAGGACAGATAATAAACACTGAAGCTTTCTTT. The entire variable domain, with the rest obtained from reference TRBV5-1 and TRBJ1-1, is as follows: KAGVTQTPRYLIKTRGQQVTLSCSPISGHRSVSWYQQTPGQGLQFLFEYFSETQRNKGNFPGRFSGRQFSNSRSEMNVSTLELGDSALYLCASSAEGQIINTEAFFGQGTRLTVV.

The gene calls are TRBV6-6 and TRBJ1-3; D is uncertain. Germline V gene lookup returns CDR1 MNHNY and CDR2 SVGAGI (reference sequence). Trimming pared 0 bases from V and 2 bases from J, leaving 8 bases between. The CDR3 sequence is 15 residues long. CDR3 loop: CASSYSGDPGNTIYF. Here the CDR3 DNA reads TGTGCCAGCAGTTACTCCGGGGATCCTGGAAACACCATATATTTT.

A single count supports this clone. V is TRBV7-9 and J is TRBJ1-3; D is unresolved. V dropped 4 bases and J dropped 0 bases, with 4 bases sitting between them. This CDR3 has 13 residues. Germline values: CDR1 SEHNR, CDR2 FQNEAQ (reference sequence). CDR3 in amino acids: CASSYLSGNTIYF. CDR3 DNA: TGTGCCAGCAGCTACCTCTCTGGAAACACCATATATTTT.

The chain carries TRBV27 and TRBJ2-7, with D unresolved. The germline gives CDR1 MNHEY, CDR2 SMNVEV (reference sequence). The CDR3 has 12 amino acids. With 5 bases removed from V and 7 bases from J, the gap between germline ends came to 12 bases. The CDR3 spells CASSVNRREQYF. CDR3 sequence (DNA): TGTGCCAGCAGTGTTAATAGGCGGGAGCAGTACTTC.

The chain has TRBV19 and TRBJ1-1; D is unresolved. V was trimmed by 6 bases and J by 4 bases, leaving 9 bases between them. The CDR3 sequence is 12 residues long. Per the germline V gene, CDR1 is LNHDA and CDR2 is SQIVND (reference sequence). The CDR3 DNA reads as TGTGCCAGTAGGAGGACCCCCACTGAAGCTTTCTTT. This codes for CASRRTPTEAFF.

The J gene is TRBJ1-2, the V gene TRBV5-4; D is undetermined. CDR3 size: 16 residues. CDR1 and CDR2 (germline): SGHNT, YYREEE (reference sequence). Trimming stripped 0 bases from V and 4 bases from J, with 16 bases between. The CDR3 loop is CASSLASTPSIYGYTF. The CDR3 DNA sequence: TGTGCCAGCAGCTTGGCATCTACACCTAGTATCTATGGCTACACCTTC.

This chain joins TRBV10-1 and TRBJ1-1, with no clear D. V lost 5 bases, J lost 1 base, and 8 bases lay in between. Germline CDR1 WNHNN, CDR2 SYGVQD (reference sequence). The CDR3 is 13 residues long. The CDR3 here is CASSLTTNTEAFF. The CDR3 DNA reads TGCGCCAGCAGTCTAACAACGAACACTGAAGCTTTCTTT.

The chain links TRBV6-6 to TRBJ2-7; D might be TRBD1 (6 bases). V dropped 6 bases and J dropped 0 bases, with 9 bases sitting between them. In germline, CDR1 is MNHNY, CDR2 SVGAGI (reference sequence). The CDR3 has 13 amino acids. The CDR3 region has the DNA TGTGCCAGCAGGTGGGACAACTCCTACGAGCAGTACTTC. Its translation: CASRWDNSYEQYF.

This clone was seen just once. This sequence joins TRBV9 and TRBJ1-1, with D tentatively TRBD1 (6 bases). Trimming removed 0 bases at V and 1 base at J, with 16 bases between. Germline CDR1 and CDR2: SGDLS and YYNGEE. The CDR3 extends over 17 amino acids. In DNA form, the CDR3 reads TGTGCCAGCAGCGTAGCGGCGACAGGCCCACAGAACACTGAAGCTTTCTTT. Amino acids: CASSVAATGPQNTEAFF.

The genes are TRBV6-2 or TRBV6-3 and TRBJ1-5, with D tentatively TRBD1 (6 bases). V was cut by 2 bases and J by 0 bases, with 8 bases left in between. The CDR3 runs 15 residues. CDR1 is MNHEY, CDR2 SVGEGT, per germline. CDR3 nucleotide sequence: TGTGCCAGCAGTTACCCGACAGGTAGCAATCAGCCCCAGCATTTT. This encodes CASSYPTGSNQPQHF.

The chain is built from TRBV5-1 and TRBJ2-5; 7 bases line up with TRBD1. The CDR3 totals 13 residues. The ends lost 4 bases at V and 3 bases at J; junction bases unmatched: 3. Germline assignment: CDR1 SGHRS and CDR2 YFSETQ. The DNA of the CDR3 is TGCGCCAGCAGCCGGGACAGAAAAGAGACCCAGTACTTC. Translation: CASSRDRKETQYF.